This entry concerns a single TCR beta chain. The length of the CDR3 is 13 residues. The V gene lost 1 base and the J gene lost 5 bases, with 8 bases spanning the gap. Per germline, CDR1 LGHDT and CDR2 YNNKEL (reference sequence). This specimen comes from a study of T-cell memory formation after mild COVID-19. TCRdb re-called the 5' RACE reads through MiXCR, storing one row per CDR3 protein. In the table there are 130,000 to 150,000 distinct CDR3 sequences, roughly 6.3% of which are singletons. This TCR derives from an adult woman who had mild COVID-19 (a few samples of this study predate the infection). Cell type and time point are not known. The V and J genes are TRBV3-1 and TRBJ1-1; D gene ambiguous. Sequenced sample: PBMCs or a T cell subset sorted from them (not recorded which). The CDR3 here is CASSQVERTEAFF. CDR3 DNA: TGTGCCAGCAGCCAAGTCGAGAGGACTGAAGCTTTCTTT.